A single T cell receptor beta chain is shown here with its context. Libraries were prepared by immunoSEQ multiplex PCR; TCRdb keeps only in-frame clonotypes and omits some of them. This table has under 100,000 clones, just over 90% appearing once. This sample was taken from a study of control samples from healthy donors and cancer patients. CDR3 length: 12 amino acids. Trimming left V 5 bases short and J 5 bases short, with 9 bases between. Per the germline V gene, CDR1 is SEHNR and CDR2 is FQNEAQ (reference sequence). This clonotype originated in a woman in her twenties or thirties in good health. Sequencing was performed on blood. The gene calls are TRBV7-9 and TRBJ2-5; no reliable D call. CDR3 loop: CASSINVETQYF. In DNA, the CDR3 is TGTGCCAGCAGCATTAATGTTGAGACCCAGTACTTC.